The 18 T cell receptor beta chains below were found in one sample sequenced in a study of blood T cells in healthy people across ages. A J-beta primer mix and a sample-barcoded 5' primer were used in a second PCR of about 7 to 12 cycles. MiXCR, run by TCRdb on the 5' RACE reads, gives a single entry per CDR3 protein. The sample carries fewer than 700,000 distinct CDR3 sequences, less than 45% recorded once. Material for sequencing was blood. All receptors derive from a man of 80 years or more in good health.

The V gene is TRBV2, the J gene TRBJ2-2, with 10 bases fitting TRBD1. The V gene's germline CDR1 is SNHLY and CDR2 FYNNEI. V dropped 6 bases and J dropped 7; count of bases not matched to a gene: 8. This CDR3 spans 15 amino acids. CDR3 loop: CASSGQGERIGELFF. CDR3 sequence (DNA): TGTGCCAGCAGCGGACAGGGGGAAAGGATCGGGGAGCTGTTTTTT.

This clonotype has at least ten counts. The chain carries TRBV7-2 and TRBJ2-1; D unresolved. The CDR3 has 19 amino acids. Germline V CDR1 and CDR2: SGHTA, FQGNSA. Trimming removed 2 bases from V and 0 bases from J, with 20 bases in between. This chain's CDR3 is CASSLSLVLGIRSYNEQFF. The CDR3 nucleotides are TGTGCCAGCAGCTTAAGTCTTGTTCTGGGCATACGCTCCTACAATGAGCAGTTCTTC.

The chain links TRBV6-2 or TRBV6-3 to TRBJ2-1; 8 bases map to TRBD1. V lost 10 bases and J lost 2; bases outside the gene matches: 10. Per the germline V gene, CDR1 is MNHEY and CDR2 is SVGEGT. The length of the CDR3 is 15 residues. This chain's CDR3 is CATTKAGGAYNEQFF. CDR3 DNA sequence: TGTGCCACCACAAAGGCAGGGGGCGCCTACAATGAGCAGTTCTTC.

This clonotype has a count of ten or more. The chain combines TRBV20-1 with TRBJ2-5; TRBD2 might be the D (6 bases). V lost 4 bases and J lost 4, with 13 bases in between. The CDR3 covers 13 residues. CDR1 is DFQATT, CDR2 SNEGSKA, per germline (reference sequence). The CDR3 bases are TGCAGTGCTAACCCCCTAGCGCGAGAGACCCAGTACTTC. Translating it yields CSANPLARETQYF.

This chain uses TRBV6-2 or TRBV6-3 with TRBJ1-2; D gene unclear. The V end lost 2 bases, the J end lost 4 bases, and 14 bases lay between the germline ends. Germline V lookup: CDR1 MNHEY, CDR2 SVGEGT. The CDR3 contains 15 residues. DNA for the CDR3: TGTGCCAGCAGTTACCAAGCGAAGGCTTCCTATGGCTACACCTTC. Amino acids: CASSYQAKASYGYTF.

In its sample, this clonotype was seen a few times. CDR3 sequence (DNA): TGTGCCAGCAGCTTTCTCCGGGCTTCTGGGGCCAACGTCCTGACTTTC. Translating it yields CASSFLRASGANVLTF. This chain links TRBV7-8 with TRBJ2-6; no clear D gene. The germline V gene has CDR1 SGHVS and CDR2 FQNEAQ. Trimming removed 3 bases at V and 1 base at J, with 10 bases between. The length of the CDR3 is 16 residues.

This clonotype occurred a few times. This CDR3 is CASSPWTGDNEQFF. The CDR3 region has the DNA TGTGCCAGCAGCCCGTGGACGGGGGATAATGAGCAGTTCTTC. The chain uses TRBV7-6 and TRBJ2-1, with D perhaps TRBD2 (6 bases). V was clipped by 5 bases and J by 7 bases, with 15 bases between them. Germline V gene data show CDR1 as SGHVS and CDR2 as FNYEAQ. This CDR3 has 14 amino acids.

The chain has TRBV5-5 and TRBJ2-5; no definite D call. V was trimmed by 5 bases and J by 0 bases, leaving 11 bases between them. The CDR3 runs to 14 residues. Germline V gives CDR1 SGHKS, CDR2 YYEKEE (reference sequence). The CDR3 here is CASSPLRHQETQYF. In DNA, the CDR3 is TGTGCCAGCAGTCCCCTCCGGCACCAAGAGACCCAGTACTTC.

This clonotype was seen a few times. The chain recombines TRBV27 with TRBJ1-2, with D possibly matching TRBD1 (6 bases). Germline lookup yields CDR1 MNHEY and CDR2 SMNVEV (reference sequence). Trimming cost V 3 bases and J 3 bases, with 11 bases left between them. The CDR3 extends over 14 amino acids. The chain's CDR3 is CASSLDRSYYGYTF. In DNA form, the CDR3 reads TGTGCCAGCAGTTTGGACAGATCATACTATGGCTACACCTTC.

This clonotype was found a few times. This chain joins TRBV6-2 or TRBV6-3 and TRBJ2-3; D remains ambiguous. With 6 bases removed from V and 6 bases from J, the gap between germline ends came to 7 bases. The CDR3 has 11 residues. CDR1 MNHEY and CDR2 SVGEGT come from the germline V gene. CDR3 sequence (DNA): TGTGCCAGCAGGGCTCTGGATACGCAGTATTTT. It specifies CASRALDTQYF.

The V and J genes are TRBV20-1 and TRBJ2-1, with D possibly TRBD1 on 6 matching bases. The CDR3 contains 13 residues. Trimming removed 6 bases at V and 4 bases at J, with 13 bases between. Germline V lookup: CDR1 DFQATT, CDR2 SNEGSKA (reference sequence). The CDR3 loop is CSAQGPGYNEQFF. As DNA, the CDR3 is TGCAGTGCACAGGGACCAGGGTACAATGAGCAGTTCTTC.

This clonotype was recorded a few times. The rearrangement joins TRBV6-4 to TRBJ2-7, with D unclear. The CDR3 length is 14 residues. Looked up from germline, CDR1 is MRHNA and CDR2 is SNTAGT. V was shortened by 0 bases and J by 3 bases, with 9 bases between the two germline ends. The CDR3, as DNA: TGTGCCAGCAGTGACTCCGGGTTAATCTACGAGCAGTACTTC. The encoded protein is CASSDSGLIYEQYF.

The chain links TRBV5-1 to TRBJ2-7; D perhaps matches TRBD1 (6 bases). V lost 4 bases, J lost 1 base, and 9 bases lay in between. The CDR3 length is 13 residues. Looked up from germline, CDR1 is SGHRS and CDR2 is YFSETQ. CDR3 in amino acids: CASSTGQSYEQYF. In DNA form, the CDR3 reads TGCGCCAGCAGCACTGGACAGTCCTACGAGCAGTACTTC. Full variable domain (missing parts from reference TRBV5-1 and TRBJ2-7): KAGVTQTPRYLIKTRGQQVTLSCSPISGHRSVSWYQQTPGQGLQFLFEYFSETQRNKGNFPGRFSGRQFSNSRSEMNVSTLELGDSALYLCASSTGQSYEQYFGPGTRLTVT.

The sample holds a few counts of this clonotype. The chain is built from TRBV6-2 or TRBV6-3 and TRBJ2-3; D gene ambiguous. The CDR3 consists of 13 residues. Trimming removed 3 bases from V and 6 bases from J, with 10 bases in between. Germline-derived CDR1 and CDR2 are MNHEY and SVGEGT. The CDR3 DNA sequence: TGTGCCAGCAGTTATACCCTGGAGGATACGCAGTATTTT. It codes for CASSYTLEDTQYF.

This clonotype turned up a few times. This rearrangement joins TRBV6-2 or TRBV6-3 to TRBJ2-3; TRBD1 aligns across 7 bases. CDR1 is MNHEY, CDR2 SVGEGT, per germline. V shed 6 bases, J shed 2 bases, and the junction held 2 bases outside the gene matches. The CDR3 covers 13 residues. The CDR3 DNA is TGTGCCAGCAGGGGACAGAACACAGATACGCAGTATTTT. Translating it yields CASRGQNTDTQYF.

This clonotype was observed a few times. The V and J genes are TRBV11-3 and TRBJ2-5; 13 bases map to TRBD2. Unmatched junction bases numbered 6, after V lost 1 base and J lost 1 base. The V gene's germline CDR1 is SGHNT and CDR2 YENEEA. This CDR3 contains 18 residues. This CDR3 is CASSLGRLAGGSQETQYF. The CDR3 coding sequence is TGTGCCAGCAGCTTAGGGAGACTAGCGGGGGGTTCCCAAGAGACCCAGTACTTC.

A word on this clonotype: One end of the junction fails to match germline, which may point to a read error. The J gene is TRBJ2-1, the V gene TRBV20-1, with D possibly matching TRBD1 (5 bases). CDR1 is DFQATT, CDR2 SNEGSKA, per germline (reference sequence). The CDR3 is 16 amino acids. CDR3 region: CGARDHGAGSYNEQFF. CDR3 DNA sequence: TGCGGTGCTAGAGATCATGGGGCAGGGTCCTACAATGAGCAGTTCTTC.

The J gene is TRBJ2-2, the V gene TRBV9; D unresolved. CDR1 and CDR2 (germline): SGDLS, YYNGEE. This CDR3 region has 15 residues. V lost 0 bases, J lost 4 bases, and 10 bases lay in between. Here the CDR3 DNA reads TGTGCCAGCAGCGTAGAGGACGGAACCACCGGGGAGCTGTTTTTT. This sequence encodes CASSVEDGTTGELFF. The whole variable domain, filled in from reference TRBV9 and TRBJ2-2, reads DSGVTQTPKHLITATGQRVTLRCSPRSGDLSVYWYQQSLDQGLQFLIQYYNGEERAKGNILERFSAQQFPDLHSELNLSSLELGDSALYFCASSVEDGTTGELFFGEGSRLTVL.